The 2 T cell receptor beta chains given below trace back to one sample, sequenced in a study of untreated major depressive disorder. TCRdb's table, derived via immunoSEQ multiplex PCR, lists solely in-frame clones and lacks some. The data contain around 13,000 clones, 85% to 95% of them singletons. Antigen specificity for these receptors is unknown. Study-wide findings and caveats: TRBV05-01 (Vbeta 5.1) usage was higher in CD4+ T cells of depressed patients than controls.

The sequencing sample was made of CD4+ T cells from PBMCs. These receptors were obtained from a man aged 25 to 40 with major depressive disorder.

This chain uses TRBV6-1 with TRBJ2-3; 7 bases match TRBD1. This CDR3 comprises 14 residues. CDR1 and CDR2 (germline): MNHNS, SASEGT. With 1 base clipped from V and 5 bases from J, the junction kept 3 bases outside the gene matches. This CDR3 reads CASSEGDSGDTQYF. The CDR3 DNA reads TGTGCCAGCAGTGAAGGGGACAGTGGAGATACGCAGTATTTT.

In this sample, this clone turned up a few times. The chain is built from TRBV18 and TRBJ1-1; D is perhaps TRBD1 (6 bases). From germline, CDR1 is KGHSH and CDR2 LQKENI. CDR3 size: 14 residues. V lost 2 bases to trimming and J lost 0 bases, with 7 bases between them. The CDR3 is CASSPTGMNTEAFF. DNA of the CDR3: TGTGCCAGCTCACCAACAGGGATGAACACTGAAGCTTTCTTT.